These 18 T cell receptor beta chains share one sample of origin, sequenced in a study of CD8+CD57+ T cells in acquired aplastic anemia. Genomic DNA, serving as template, underwent TCR beta VDJ and CDR3 profiling. TCRdb called the reads again in MiXCR, with one record for every CDR3 protein. The sample has more than 200,000 distinct CDR3 sequences, almost 50% seen once. An expansion of CD8+CD57+ cells by flow cytometry had been shown in patients chosen for sequencing. Sequences were obtained from sorted CD4+, CD8+, or CD8+CD57+ T cells (not recorded which) from PBMCs. These receptors originate from a human donor with aplastic anemia.

This chain links TRBV7-3 with TRBJ2-1; 7 bases are shared with TRBD1. The V segment lost 6 bases and the J segment 6 bases; nucleotides outside the gene matches: 11. This CDR3 spans 15 amino acids. CDR1 is SGHTA and CDR2 is FQGTGA in the germline V gene. The CDR3 nucleotides read TGTGCCAGCAGATCCAGGGGGAATGGCGCCAATGAGCAGTTCTTC. Translation gives CASRSRGNGANEQFF.

This chain links TRBV19 with TRBJ2-7; 7 bases line up with TRBD2. Per the germline V gene, CDR1 is LNHDA and CDR2 is SQIVND (reference sequence). Germline trimming cut 3 bases from V and 2 bases from J; bases unmatched to any gene: 1. The CDR3 has 13 residues. The CDR3 coding sequence is TGTGCCAGTAGTATCGGACTAGCCTACGAGCAGTACTTC. Protein: CASSIGLAYEQYF. Supplemented by reference TRBV19 and TRBJ2-7, the full variable domain reads DGGITQSPKYLFRKEGQNVTLSCEQNLNHDAMYWYRQDPGQGLRLIYYSQIVNDFQKGDIAEGYSVSREKKESFPLTVTSAQKNPTAFYLCASSIGLAYEQYFGPGTRLTVT.

The chain joins TRBV10-1 to TRBJ1-2; 10 bases are shared with TRBD1. Germline CDR1 and CDR2: WNHNN and SYGVQD (reference sequence). Trimming took 0 bases from V and 8 from J; bases not matched to a gene: 9. The CDR3 has 16 residues. CDR3 DNA sequence: TGCGCCAGCAGTGAGTCGGGGGCCGGACAGGGGGTCGGCTACACCTTC. It codes for CASSESGAGQGVGYTF.

This clonotype was detected many times. The chain combines TRBV7-2 with TRBJ1-4; D remains unclear. The V gene's germline CDR1 is SGHTA and CDR2 FQGNSA. With 3 bases removed from V and 2 bases from J, the gap between germline ends came to 7 bases. The CDR3 sequence is 14 residues long. The CDR3 loop reads CASSFGRTNEKLFF. The CDR3 bases are TGTGCCAGCAGCTTCGGTCGGACTAATGAAAAACTGTTTTTT.

The chain joins TRBV7-2 to TRBJ2-5; the D gene is possibly TRBD1 (6 bases). The CDR3 runs 14 residues. The germline gives CDR1 SGHTA, CDR2 FQGNSA. The V end was cut by 3 bases, the J end by 4 bases, with 12 bases between. CDR3 sequence (DNA): TGTGCCAGCAGCTTCCAGGGGTTAGGAGAGACCCAGTACTTC. As protein: CASSFQGLGETQYF.

This clonotype occurred once. Mismatch with germline at one junction end may stem from a read error. V and J are TRBV2 and TRBJ2-3; D perhaps matches TRBD2 (6 bases). The CDR3 covers 17 residues. Germline CDR1 and CDR2: SNHLY and FYNNEI. Here the CDR3 reads CAGSLFPAGLAGDTQYF. For the CDR3, the DNA is TGTGCCGGCAGTCTCTTCCCGGCGGGGTTGGCAGGGGATACGCAGTATTTT.

V gene TRBV11-3 combines with J gene TRBJ2-7, with unresolved D. The CDR3 loop spans 15 amino acids. With 9 bases removed from V and 3 bases from J, the gap between germline ends came to 21 bases. Germline CDR1 and CDR2: SGHNT and YENEEA. The CDR3 DNA reads TGTGCCAGTAGTATAGATCTCGGGTCAAGCTACGAGCAGTACTTC. Translated: CASSIDLGSSYEQYF. The full variable domain, rest sourced from reference TRBV11-3 and TRBJ2-7, is EAGVVQSPRYKIIEKKQPVAFWCNPISGHNTLYWYLQNLGQGPELLIRYENEEAVDDSQLPKDRFSAERLKGVDSTLKIQPAELGDSAVYLCASSIDLGSSYEQYFGPGTRLTVT.

CDR3: CAWKARGYEQYF. CDR3 nucleotide sequence: TGTGCCTGGAAGGCCAGGGGGTACGAGCAGTACTTC. V is TRBV30 and J is TRBJ2-7; 7 nucleotides align to TRBD1. CDR3 length equals 12 residues. The V segment lost 4 bases and the J segment 4 bases; nucleotides outside the gene matches: 4. CDR1 and CDR2 from the germline V gene are GTSNPN and SVGIG (reference sequence).

With respect to this clonotype: This sequence may be a read error, since a much larger clone differs from it by one base. CDR3 sequence reads: CASSQDARIADTQYF. The CDR3 DNA follows: TGTGCCAGCAGCCAAGATGCTAGGATAGCAGATACGCAGTATTTT. The rearrangement links TRBV7-2 to TRBJ2-3; D ambiguous. Germline CDR1 SGHTA, CDR2 FQGNSA. The CDR3 contains 15 residues. The V end was cut by 5 bases, the J end by 4 bases, with 16 bases between.

This clonotype has ten or more counts. The chain joins TRBV5-1 to TRBJ1-1; perhaps TRBD1 as D (5 bases). V was shortened by 4 bases and J by 1 base, with 11 bases between the two germline ends. Looked up from germline, CDR1 is SGHRS and CDR2 is YFSETQ. CDR3 length: 14 residues. The CDR3 reads CASSQTVGNTEAFF. CDR3 nucleotide sequence: TGCGCCAGCAGCCAGACAGTGGGGAACACTGAAGCTTTCTTT.

In its sample, this clonotype was seen many times. J is TRBJ2-6 and V is TRBV3-1; the D gene is possibly TRBD1 (5 bases). Trimming shortened V by 1 base and J by 0 bases, and 7 bases separated the two germline ends. Germline assignment: CDR1 LGHDT and CDR2 YNNKEL (reference sequence). This CDR3 has 16 residues. CDR3 DNA sequence: TGTGCCAGCAGCCAAGGACAGACCTCTGGGGCCAACGTCCTGACTTTC. The encoded protein is CASSQGQTSGANVLTF.

Points on this clonotype: A read error may be the cause here, since a much bigger clone is one base away. The gene calls are TRBV28 and TRBJ2-7; 9 bases are a match to TRBD1. From germline, CDR1 is MDHEN and CDR2 SYDVKM. The V gene end was trimmed by 5 bases and the J gene end by 3 bases; junction bases not matched to a gene: 8. The CDR3 loop spans 15 amino acids. DNA for the CDR3: TGTGCCAGCAGTCAAGGGACAGGGCGAAGCTACGAGCAGTACTTC. Its translation is CASSQGTGRSYEQYF.

Points on this clonotype: A much larger clone lies one base from this, so it may be a read error. This chain links TRBV15 with TRBJ1-2; D remains ambiguous. Germline CDR1 LNHNV, CDR2 YYDKDF (reference sequence). The CDR3 runs 15 residues. The DNA of the CDR3 is TGTGCCGCCAGCAGAGATGCTTCTCCGGGAGGAGGCTACACCTTC. It yields the protein CAASRDASPGGGYTF.

The rearrangement joins TRBV19 to TRBJ2-7; no clear D. The CDR3 is 13 amino acids. The V end lost 11 bases, the J end lost 4 bases, and 18 bases lay between the germline ends. Germline CDR1 is LNHDA and CDR2 is SQIVND (reference sequence). CDR3 DNA sequence: TGTGCCGTAAGGGCCGACCAGTTTTACGAGCAGTACGTC. Translation: CAVRADQFYEQYV.

V and J are TRBV2 and TRBJ2-3; 9 bases are a match to TRBD1. The CDR3 is made up of 15 amino acids. Germline CDR1 reads SNHLY; CDR2 reads FYNNEI. V trimming: 5 bases; J trimming: 0 bases; junction bases outside the gene matches: 3. CDR3 sequence reads: CASSPGTGSTDTQYF. The CDR3, as DNA: TGTGCCAGCAGTCCCGGGACAGGGAGCACAGATACGCAGTATTTT.

The rearrangement uses TRBV19 and TRBJ1-6, with 8 bases lining up with TRBD1. The CDR3 has 14 amino acids. V was clipped by 5 bases and J by 7 bases; unmatched bases: 4. In germline, CDR1 is LNHDA, CDR2 SQIVND (reference sequence). The CDR3 reads CASSQQGGNSPLHF. The CDR3 bases are TGTGCCAGTAGTCAACAGGGGGGGAATTCACCCCTCCACTTT.

Details on this clonotype: One base away lies a much larger clone, so this may be a sequencing read error. The V gene is TRBV6-1, the J gene TRBJ1-2, with D maybe TRBD1 (5 bases). Trimming stripped 3 bases from V and 5 bases from J, with 16 bases between. The CDR3 is made up of 15 amino acids. Germline values: CDR1 MNHNS, CDR2 SASEGT. The CDR3 sequence: CASSESVAGPYGYTF. Written as DNA, the CDR3 is TGTGCCAGCAGTGAGTCGGTGGCAGGGCCTTATGGCTACACCTTC.

Comments on this clonotype: One end of the junction is discordant with germline, which a read error may explain. The CDR3 protein is CAISESVAGGRKCQETQYF. The CDR3 DNA reads TGTGCCATCAGTGAGTCGGTAGCGGGGGGGCGCAAGTGTCAAGAGACCCAGTACTTC. The chain couples TRBV6-1 to TRBJ2-5, with 11 bases that match TRBD2. The germline gives CDR1 MNHNS, CDR2 SASEGT. This CDR3 has 19 residues.